This T cell receptor (beta chain) was found in a study of T cells in Graves' hyperthyroidism and ophthalmopathy (dated by TCRdb to 2018 to 2020). Regarding the research as a whole: Peripheral blood was sampled at the time of initial diagnosis, prior to any treatment. To identify distinguishing TCR V-J signatures, a discovery cohort of about 95 patients was used, comprising approximately 40 with Graves' ophthalmopathy and roughly 60 with stable Graves' hyperthyroidism. An independent validation cohort of fewer than 20 hyperthyroidism patients and about 16 patients who later progressed to ophthalmopathy tested prospective prediction of ophthalmopathy. The roughly 94 discovery patients were randomly split 7:3 into training and test sets. In more than 5 Graves' hyperthyroidism patients, the study also compared T-cell repertoires from thyroid tissue with T-cell repertoires from blood. Once sampling was done, hyperthyroidism patients were given methimazole at a starting dose of 30 mg daily, whereas ophthalmopathy patients were given high-dose intravenous methylprednisolone. According to the paper, TCR Vbeta CDR3 sequencing was carried out on some 140 peripheral blood samples, which came from about 45 ophthalmopathy, approximately 72 hyperthyroidism and roughly 17 progressor patients.

A note on this clonotype: Its antigen is currently not known. No much larger clonotype is one base removed from it; base qualities were not supplied.

Amplification of TCR beta CDR3 regions was carried out from RNA transcripts. For the first round of RT-PCR on the TCR CDR3, the HTBI primer set was used together with the Qiagen OneStep RT-PCR kit. The libraries were constructed in a second round of multiplex PCR and then size-selected and purified. Paired-end sequencing of the libraries was performed with 100 bp reads on an Illumina HiSeq2000. Concerning the study's data processing: SOAPnuke was used to process the raw data, with reads discarded if the reads contained adapters or uncalled bases, had a mean Phred below 15, or lacked an exact constant-primer or identifier match. COPE v1.2.5 was used to merge high-quality paired reads, and clonotypes were defined as unique nucleotide sequences. MiTCR v1.1 was used to align the clonotypes against IMGT TRBV, TRBD and TRBJ reference segments. The analysis included only V-J combinations with a frequency above 0.0001, which together covered around 99% of the repertoires. A TCS score was defined as the ratio between F50 (clonal expansion) and ExV (chaos), using BLOSUM62-based TCRdist between CDR3 peptides within each V-J. Welch's t-statistics and random forest reduced 500 to 650 V-J features to about 13, which were used in a naive Bayes classifier (R e1071). Through fastp at Q25 and MiXCR, TCRdb rebuilt clones from the public reads, retaining in-frame beta chains. Merged by CDR3 protein, the rows form single entries marked with the most common genes and DNA. TCRdb, rather than the study authors, made the V and J calls. The sample yields fewer than 900,000 distinct CDR3 sequences; about 19% were counted once. Over 15% of the sample is held by the ten biggest clonotypes.

Hyperthyroidism patients were newly diagnosed, with disease duration under 2 months, and aged 18 to 65 years. Any patient with an uncontrolled infection, another autoimmune disease, pregnancy or lactation was excluded. Diagnoses were established on the basis of clinical symptoms, serum thyroxine and TRAb, thyroid ultrasound, and orbital computed tomography. For progressor patients, blood was drawn at the first diagnosis of hyperthyroidism, before any ophthalmopathy symptoms had appeared. PBMCs were separated from under 12 ml of fresh peripheral blood using Ficoll-Paque density gradient centrifugation. Progressor patients were defined as those initially diagnosed with Graves' hyperthyroidism in whom ophthalmopathy developed during follow-up. Total RNA was extracted using Trizol reagent, and RNA quality was assessed on an Agilent 2100 Bioanalyzer. Its CDR3 holds 16 amino acids, cysteine through phenylalanine. Only the CDR3 part of the read is kept: 48 bases, read in frame from the first base. The germline ends are 12 bases apart after V is trimmed by 0 bases and J by 6 bases. The germline V gene supplies CDR1 MGHRA and CDR2 YSYEKL.

Beyond this particular receptor, the publication reports: A 13 V-J signature model separated ophthalmopathy from stable hyperthyroidism, with approximately 86% sensitivity and 81% to 82% specificity in cross-validation and 80%/75% in testing. In validation, the model predicted progression to ophthalmopathy a median of approximately 6.6 months before onset, with about 67% sensitivity and 72.22% specificity. Sample size was not statistically predetermined, and investigators were not blinded to group allocation. Most expanded thyroid clonotypes (frequency above 0.001) were also detected in blood, a finding suggesting that blood repertoires may reflect thyroid immune responses.

This sequence originates from a woman aged 50 to 60 with Graves' hyperthyroidism that later progressed to Graves' ophthalmopathy. Sequencing input: blood. The chain is assembled from TRBV4-1 and TRBJ1-6; too little of a D gene remains to name it. The CDR3 is CASSQEAPGSNSPLHF. The nucleotide sequence reads TGCGCCAGCAGCCAAGAGGCCCCAGGTAGTAATTCACCCCTCCACTTT.